The 16 T cell receptor beta chains given below trace back to one sample, sequenced in a study of Ad26.COV2.S vaccination and SARS-CoV-2 variants. Libraries were prepared by immunoSEQ multiplex PCR; TCRdb keeps only in-frame clonotypes and omits some of them. The sample comprises some 390,000 clones, approximately 90% of which are singletons, and 1.9% rests with the top ten. Regarding treatment: 15 to 20 received Ad26.COV2.S at low or high dose, single or two shots; about 5 received placebo; per-sample allocation not given. Collection of the samples took place on day 63 after the first injection of vaccine or placebo. The input for sequencing was peripheral blood, taken in a trial of Ad26.COV2.S vaccine versus placebo. All receptors come from a person aged 18-60 years who received the Ad26.COV2.S COVID-19 vaccine or a placebo.

The J gene is TRBJ2-2, the V gene TRBV7-9; TRBD1 might be the D (6 bases). CDR1 is SEHNR, CDR2 FQNEAQ, per germline (reference sequence). This CDR3 region has 15 residues. Between the trimmed V and J ends, which lost 4 bases and 5 bases, there was a span of 14 bases. The CDR3 DNA follows: TGTGCCAGCAGCTCCGTAGGGGGTACTACCGGGGAGCTGTTTTTT. This gives the protein CASSSVGGTTGELFF. The full variable domain, rest sourced from reference TRBV7-9 and TRBJ2-2, is DTGVSQNPRHKITKRGQNVTFRCDPISEHNRLYWYRQTLGQGPEFLTYFQNEAQLEKSRLLSDRFSAERPKGSFSTLEIQRTEQGDSAMYLCASSSVGGTTGELFFGEGSRLTVL.

The sample holds one count of this clone. V gene TRBV28 combines with J gene TRBJ2-5, with D perhaps TRBD1 (6 bases). Trimming removed 6 bases from V and 2 bases from J, with 16 bases in between. The CDR3 is made up of 15 amino acids. Germline V gene lookup returns CDR1 MDHEN and CDR2 SYDVKM. CDR3 sequence: CASSNEDSLQETQYF. DNA of the CDR3: TGTGCCAGCAGCAATGAGGACAGCTTACAAGAGACCCAGTACTTC.

This chain joins TRBV19 and TRBJ2-6, with a possible D match to TRBD1 (6 bases). This CDR3 spans 18 amino acids. In germline, CDR1 is LNHDA, CDR2 SQIVND (reference sequence). The V end was cut by 5 bases, the J end by 0 bases, with 17 bases between. CDR3 region: CASSRAITGSSGANVLTF. DNA of the CDR3: TGTGCCAGTAGTCGAGCCATCACAGGGAGCTCTGGGGCCAACGTCCTGACTTTC. The full variable domain, in which reference TRBV19 and TRBJ2-6 provide the parts outside the CDR3, is DGGITQSPKYLFRKEGQNVTLSCEQNLNHDAMYWYRQDPGQGLRLIYYSQIVNDFQKGDIAEGYSVSREKKESFPLTVTSAQKNPTAFYLCASSRAITGSSGANVLTFGAGSRLTVL.

The chain recombines TRBV12-3 or TRBV12-4 with TRBJ2-5; TRBD2 matches at 7 bases. The J segment lost 4 bases and the V segment lost 6 bases, leaving 5 bases of the junction unmatched. The CDR3 runs to 13 residues. The CDR3 sequence: CASRLLARETQYF. As DNA, the CDR3 is TGTGCCAGCAGGCTACTAGCGCGAGAGACCCAGTACTTC.

The chain is built from TRBV19 and TRBJ2-7; unclear D gene. Germline V gene data show CDR1 as LNHDA and CDR2 as SQIVND (reference sequence). V shed 3 bases and J shed 4 bases, with 16 bases lying between them. The CDR3 is made up of 15 amino acids. CDR3 nucleotide sequence: TGTGCCAGTAGTATTTCACAGACCCTTCTGTACGAGCAGTACTTC. It is translated as CASSISQTLLYEQYF.

The rearrangement links TRBV7-2 to TRBJ2-1, with D possibly TRBD2 on 6 matching bases. Germline CDR1 and CDR2: SGHTA and FQGNSA. The V end lost 1 base, the J end lost 11 bases, and 18 bases lay between the germline ends. This CDR3 spans 15 amino acids. CDR3 coding DNA: TGTGCCAGCAGCTTAGACGGGAGCGTCCCCGCGAAGCAGTTCTTC. This sequence encodes CASSLDGSVPAKQFF.

This chain connects TRBV7-8 to TRBJ2-2; no firm D call. The germline CDR1 and CDR2 sequences are SGHVS and FQNEAQ. The V and J ends lost 6 bases and 0 bases respectively, with 20 bases between them. This CDR3 spans 18 amino acids. CDR3 sequence: CASRPDTREASNTGELFF. The CDR3, as DNA: TGTGCCAGCAGGCCCGACACCCGTGAGGCTTCGAACACCGGGGAGCTGTTTTTT. Full variable domain (rest looked up from reference TRBV7-8 and TRBJ2-2): GAGVSQSPRYKVAKRGQDVALRCDPISGHVSLFWYQQALGQGPEFLTYFQNEAQLDKSGLPSDRFFAERPEGSVSTLKIQRTQQEDSAVYLCASRPDTREASNTGELFFGEGSRLTVL.

This clone came up once. The CDR3 loop is CSVEGLGGAGDRELFF. CDR3 coding DNA: TGCAGCGTTGAGGGTCTGGGGGGAGCGGGAGACCGGGAGCTGTTTTTT. The J gene is TRBJ2-2, the V gene TRBV29-1, with 8 bases aligning to TRBD2. Trimming at V came to 3 bases and at J to 9 bases, leaving 15 bases not matched to a gene. This CDR3 comprises 16 residues. CDR1 is SQVTM and CDR2 is ANQGSEA in the germline V gene.

This clone has only one observation. The CDR3 region has the DNA TGCAGTGCTAGTAGCAGACGGAGTCAAGAGACCCAGTACTTC. It translates to CSASSRRSQETQYF. J is TRBJ2-5 and V is TRBV20-1; D remains unclear. CDR1 is DFQATT and CDR2 is SNEGSKA in the germline V gene (reference sequence). V gave up 3 bases and J gave up 2 bases, with 13 bases separating them. The CDR3 spans 14 residues.

The chain employs TRBV5-3 and TRBJ1-4; perhaps TRBD1 as D (6 bases). TRBV5-3 is placed among ORFs of uncertain function. The CDR3 is 16 residues long. Trimming took 4 bases from V and 0 from J, leaving 13 bases between them. CDR3 amino acids: CARSPGTPPTNEKLFF. The DNA for the CDR3 is TGTGCCAGAAGCCCTGGGACACCCCCAACTAATGAAAAACTGTTTTTT.

This chain links TRBV7-6 with TRBJ2-7, with D unclear. The CDR3 totals 15 residues. V was clipped by 0 bases and J by 0 bases, with 9 bases between them. Germline loops: CDR1 SGHVS, CDR2 FNYEAQ. CDR3 loop: CASSLAPASSYEQYF. For the CDR3, the DNA is TGTGCCAGCAGCTTAGCGCCGGCTAGCTCCTACGAGCAGTACTTC.

V and J are TRBV10-3 and TRBJ2-7, with D tentatively TRBD1 or TRBD2 (6 bases each). The CDR3 loop spans 15 amino acids. Trimming pared 3 bases from V and 4 bases from J, leaving 16 bases between. The germline V gene encodes CDR1 ENHRY and CDR2 SYGVKD. Here the CDR3 reads CAISDVETGLYEQYF. The CDR3 coding sequence is TGTGCCATCAGTGATGTCGAGACAGGACTATACGAGCAGTACTTC.

V gene TRBV30 combines with J gene TRBJ1-5; TRBD1 matches 7 bases. The J segment lost 11 bases and the V segment lost 3 bases, leaving 13 bases of the junction unmatched. Germline V gives CDR1 GTSNPN, CDR2 SVGIG (reference sequence). The CDR3 consists of 14 residues. The CDR3 is CAWSRQGSEPAQHF. The CDR3 DNA reads as TGTGCCTGGAGCCGACAGGGCTCCGAGCCCGCCCAGCATTTT.

This clone appeared once. This sequence joins TRBV7-8 and TRBJ1-2; the match to TRBD1 covers 9 bases. The CDR3 runs 15 residues. Germline V gene lookup returns CDR1 SGHVS and CDR2 FQNEAQ. Trimming removed 0 bases from V and 5 bases from J; junction bases left unmatched: 4. This chain's CDR3 is CASSLAAGTGYGYTF. The CDR3 DNA follows: TGTGCCAGCAGCTTAGCCGCTGGGACAGGGTATGGCTACACCTTC.

The V gene is TRBV28, the J gene TRBJ2-3; 8 positions agree with TRBD1. V lost 4 bases, J lost 4 bases, and 4 bases stayed unmatched. The CDR3 is 14 residues long. Germline loops: CDR1 MDHEN, CDR2 SYDVKM. The CDR3 spells CASSWTGISDTQYF. CDR3 nucleotides: TGTGCCAGCAGTTGGACAGGGATATCAGATACGCAGTATTTT. Full variable domain (outside the CDR3, taken from reference TRBV28 and TRBJ2-3): DVKVTQSSRYLVKRTGEKVFLECVQDMDHENMFWYRQDPGLGLRLIYFSYDVKMKEKGDIPEGYSVSREKKERFSLILESASTNQTSMYLCASSWTGISDTQYFGPGTRLTVL.

This clone was observed once. The chain is built from TRBV6-2 or TRBV6-3 and TRBJ2-1, with D tentatively TRBD1 (6 bases). Germline CDR1 is MNHEY and CDR2 is SVGEGT. The CDR3 has 14 amino acids. Trimming stripped 1 base from V and 7 bases from J, with 11 bases between. Written as DNA, the CDR3 is TGTGCCAGCAGTTACTTAGGGGGTGGGAATGAGCAGTTCTTC. It specifies CASSYLGGGNEQFF.